This T cell receptor (beta chain) was profiled in a study of T-cell memory formation after mild COVID-19. This clonotype occurred a few times. The CDR3 spans 16 residues. The junction had 6 bases not matched to a gene; V was cut back by 3 bases and J by 5 bases. CDR1 is SGHRS and CDR2 is YFSETQ in the germline V gene. cDNA libraries for TCR alpha and TCR beta, carrying sample barcodes and UMIs, came from 5'RACE with constant-segment primers. TCRdb ran MiXCR on the 5' RACE reads and lists one entry per CDR3 protein. The sample shows 150,000 to 200,000 distinct CDR3 sequences, roughly 15% of them seen only once.

The TCR sequence derives from an adult woman who had mild COVID-19 (a few samples of this study predate the infection). Cell type and time point are not known. The chain carries TRBV5-1 and TRBJ2-3; 13 bases fit TRBD2. The sample consisted of PBMCs or a T cell subset sorted from them (not recorded which). CDR3 protein: CASSSQTSGGRDTQYF. Written as DNA, the CDR3 is TGCGCCAGCAGCTCCCAGACTAGCGGGGGGAGAGATACGCAGTATTTT.